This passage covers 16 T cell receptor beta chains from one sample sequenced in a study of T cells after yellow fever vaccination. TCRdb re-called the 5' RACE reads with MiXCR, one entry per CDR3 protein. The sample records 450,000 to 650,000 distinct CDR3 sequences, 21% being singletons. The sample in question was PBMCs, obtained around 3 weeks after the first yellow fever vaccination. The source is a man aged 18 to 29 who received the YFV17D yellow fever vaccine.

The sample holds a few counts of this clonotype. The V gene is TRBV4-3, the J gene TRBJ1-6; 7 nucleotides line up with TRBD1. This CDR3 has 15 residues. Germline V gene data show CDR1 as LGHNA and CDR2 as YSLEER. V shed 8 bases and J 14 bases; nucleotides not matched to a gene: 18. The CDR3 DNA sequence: TGCGCCAGCCGCGGACAGGAAGCGGGGGATATATCCCTCCACTTT. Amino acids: CASRGQEAGDISLHF.

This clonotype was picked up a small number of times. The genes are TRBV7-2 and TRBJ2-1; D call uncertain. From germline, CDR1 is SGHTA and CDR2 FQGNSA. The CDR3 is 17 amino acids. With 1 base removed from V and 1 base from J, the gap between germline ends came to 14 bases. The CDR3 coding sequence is TGTGCCAGCAGCTTAGTACGTATCCTAACATCCTACAATGAGCAGTTCTTC. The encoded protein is CASSLVRILTSYNEQFF. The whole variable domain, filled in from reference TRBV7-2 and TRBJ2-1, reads GAGVSQSPSNKVTEKGKDVELRCDPISGHTALYWYRQSLGQGLEFLIYFQGNSAPDKSGLPSDRFSAERTGGSVSTLTIQRTQQEDSAVYLCASSLVRILTSYNEQFFGPGTRLTVL.

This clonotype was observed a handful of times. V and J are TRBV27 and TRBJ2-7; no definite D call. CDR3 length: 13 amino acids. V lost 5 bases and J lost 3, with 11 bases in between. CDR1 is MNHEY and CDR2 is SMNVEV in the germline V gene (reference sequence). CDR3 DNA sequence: TGTGCCAGCAGTCGAGGCGCATACTACGAGCAGTACGTC. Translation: CASSRGAYYEQYV.

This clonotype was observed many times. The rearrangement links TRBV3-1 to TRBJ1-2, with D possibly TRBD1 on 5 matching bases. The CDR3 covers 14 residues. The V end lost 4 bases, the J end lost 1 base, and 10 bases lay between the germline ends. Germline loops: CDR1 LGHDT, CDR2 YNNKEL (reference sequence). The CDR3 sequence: CASSLLQVNYGYTF. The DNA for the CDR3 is TGTGCCAGCAGCCTGCTACAGGTTAACTATGGCTACACCTTC.

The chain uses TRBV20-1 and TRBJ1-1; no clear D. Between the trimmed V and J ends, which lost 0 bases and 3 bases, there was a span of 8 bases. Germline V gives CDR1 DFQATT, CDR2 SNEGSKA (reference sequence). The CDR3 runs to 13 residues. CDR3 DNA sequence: TGCAGTGCTAGAGATCAACCCTACACTGAAGCTTTCTTT. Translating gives CSARDQPYTEAFF.

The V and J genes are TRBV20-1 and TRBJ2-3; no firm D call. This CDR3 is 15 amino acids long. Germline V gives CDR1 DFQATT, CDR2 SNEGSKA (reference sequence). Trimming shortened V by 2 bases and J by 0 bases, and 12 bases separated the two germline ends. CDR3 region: CSARLPLASTDTQYF. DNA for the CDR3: TGCAGTGCTAGACTTCCTTTAGCTAGCACAGATACGCAGTATTTT.

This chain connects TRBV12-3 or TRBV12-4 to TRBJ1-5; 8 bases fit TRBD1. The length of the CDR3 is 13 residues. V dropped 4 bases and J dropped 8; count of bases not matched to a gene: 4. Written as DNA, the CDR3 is TGTGCCAGCAGTTCGACAGGGGTGAAGCCCCAGCATTTT. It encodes CASSSTGVKPQHF.

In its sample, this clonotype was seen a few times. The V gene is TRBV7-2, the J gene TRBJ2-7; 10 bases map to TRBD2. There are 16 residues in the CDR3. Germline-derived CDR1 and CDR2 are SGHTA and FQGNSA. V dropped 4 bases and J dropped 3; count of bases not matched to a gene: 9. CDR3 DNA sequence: TGTGCCAGCAGCTCACGATCTAGCGGGGGTATCTACGAGCAGTACTTC. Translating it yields CASSSRSSGGIYEQYF. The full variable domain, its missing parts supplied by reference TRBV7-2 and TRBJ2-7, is GAGVSQSPSNKVTEKGKDVELRCDPISGHTALYWYRQSLGQGLEFLIYFQGNSAPDKSGLPSDRFSAERTGGSVSTLTIQRTQQEDSAVYLCASSSRSSGGIYEQYFGPGTRLTVT.

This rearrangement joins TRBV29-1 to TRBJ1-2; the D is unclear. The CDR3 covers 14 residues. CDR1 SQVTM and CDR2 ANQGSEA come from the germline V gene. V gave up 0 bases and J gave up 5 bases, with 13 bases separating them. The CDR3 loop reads CSVEDRTGRYGYTF. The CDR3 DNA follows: TGCAGCGTTGAAGATAGGACTGGGCGGTATGGCTACACCTTC.

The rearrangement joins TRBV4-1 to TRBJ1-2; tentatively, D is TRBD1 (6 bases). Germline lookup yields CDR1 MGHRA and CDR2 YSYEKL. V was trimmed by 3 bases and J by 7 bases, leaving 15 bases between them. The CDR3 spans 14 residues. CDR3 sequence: CASSHGAGALGYTF. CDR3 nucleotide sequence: TGCGCCAGCAGCCACGGGGCGGGGGCACTTGGCTACACCTTC.

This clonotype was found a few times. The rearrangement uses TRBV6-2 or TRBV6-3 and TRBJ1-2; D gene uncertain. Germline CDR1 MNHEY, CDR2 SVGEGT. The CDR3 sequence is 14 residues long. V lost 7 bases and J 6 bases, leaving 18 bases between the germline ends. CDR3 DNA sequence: TGTGCCAGCAACAAAGGAGCAACGAGGGATGGCTACACCTTC. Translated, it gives CASNKGATRDGYTF.

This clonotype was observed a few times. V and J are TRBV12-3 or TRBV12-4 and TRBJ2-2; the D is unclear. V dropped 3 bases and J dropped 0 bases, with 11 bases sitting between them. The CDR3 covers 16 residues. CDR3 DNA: TGTGCCAGCAGTTTTATGGCCACCGCGAACACCGGGGAGCTGTTTTTT. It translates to CASSFMATANTGELFF.

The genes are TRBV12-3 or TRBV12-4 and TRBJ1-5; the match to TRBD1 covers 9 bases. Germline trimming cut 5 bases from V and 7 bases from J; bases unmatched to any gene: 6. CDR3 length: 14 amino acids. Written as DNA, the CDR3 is TGTGCCAGCAGTGGCACAGGGGGCGGACAGCCCCAGCATTTT. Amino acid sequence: CASSGTGGGQPQHF.

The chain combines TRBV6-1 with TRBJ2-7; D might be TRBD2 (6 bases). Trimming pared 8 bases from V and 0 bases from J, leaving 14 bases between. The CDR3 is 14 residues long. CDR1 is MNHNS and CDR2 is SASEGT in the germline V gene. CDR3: CASSGDLSSYEQYV. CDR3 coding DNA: TGTGCCAGCTCCGGGGACTTGAGCTCCTACGAGCAGTACGTC.

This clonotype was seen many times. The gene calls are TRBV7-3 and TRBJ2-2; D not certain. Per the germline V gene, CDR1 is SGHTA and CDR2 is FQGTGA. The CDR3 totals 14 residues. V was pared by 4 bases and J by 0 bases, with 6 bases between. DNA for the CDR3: TGTGCCAGCAGCTACGGGCCGAACACCGGGGAGCTGTTTTTT. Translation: CASSYGPNTGELFF.

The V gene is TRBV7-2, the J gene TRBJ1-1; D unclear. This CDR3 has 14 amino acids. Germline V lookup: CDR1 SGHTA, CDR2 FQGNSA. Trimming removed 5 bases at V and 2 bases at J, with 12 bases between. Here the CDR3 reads CASSRWRGNTEAFF. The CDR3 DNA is TGTGCCAGCAGCCGATGGAGAGGAAACACTGAAGCTTTCTTT.